This record covers a single T cell receptor (beta chain). Germline-derived CDR1 and CDR2 are LNHDA and SQIVND (reference sequence). V dropped 2 bases and J dropped 5 bases, with 12 bases sitting between them. There are 14 residues in the CDR3. Some clones are missing from TCRdb's copy, which holds only in-frame ones; the method was immunoSEQ multiplex PCR. Of about 79,000 clones listed, roughly 93% are singletons. The data are from a study of control samples from healthy donors and cancer patients. The TCR comes from a woman aged 40 to 49 with lung cancer. The rearrangement links TRBV19 to TRBJ2-5; tentatively, D is TRBD2 (6 bases). Sequenced: PBMCs. CDR3 loop: CASSIPGRYETQYF. The CDR3, as DNA: TGTGCCAGTAGTATACCGGGGAGGTACGAGACCCAGTACTTC.